This entry features one T cell receptor beta chain sequence. The sample originates from a study of blood T cells in healthy people across ages. The CDR3 loop spans 13 amino acids. Germline loops: CDR1 SGHNT, CDR2 YENEEA. The V and J ends lost 7 bases and 4 bases, in that order; junction bases with no gene match: 2. A second PCR, run for roughly 7 to 12 cycles, used a sample-barcoded 5' primer plus a J-beta primer mix. MiXCR was run by TCRdb on the 5' RACE reads, yielding one entry per CDR3 protein. The data show about a million distinct CDR3 sequences, roughly 48% seen once. Specimen: blood. This rearrangement joins TRBV11-3 to TRBJ2-1, with 9 positions matching TRBD1. The receptor was isolated from a man aged 30 to 39 in good health. DNA of the CDR3: TGTGCCAGCAAGGGACAGGGTTACAATGAGCAGTTCTTC. This codes for CASKGQGYNEQFF.